This T cell receptor (beta chain) is drawn from a study of beta chain features in type 1 diabetes. General study results and limits: TCRB CDR3 length was moderately but significantly reduced in all four CD4+ subsets of Type 1 diabetes patients. Insertions at VDJ junctions were less frequent in type 1 diabetes patients. These patients also deleted more nucleotides at the same junctions.

Purity (above 98%) was reached by all sorted populations. To note about this clone: Its matching antigen is unknown.

Sequencing targeted expressed TCRB transcripts, as all isolated RNA had been reverse transcribed. Generated by immunoSEQ multiplex PCR, the TCRdb table keeps only in-frame clones and is missing some. Here the sample spans 970,000 or so clones, around a sixth being singletons. The CDR3 has 15 residues. V lost 4 bases, J lost 4 bases, and 13 bases lay in between. Germline CDR1 is LNHDA and CDR2 is SQIVND (reference sequence). Sequenced sample: naive CD4+ T cells from blood. This chain joins TRBV19 and TRBJ2-2; possibly TRBD1 for D (6 bases). The clonotype was recovered from a woman aged 18-30 years in good health. The CDR3 DNA is TGTGCCAGTAGTACAGGGGCCTGGGGCACCGGGGAGCTGTTTTTT. Protein product: CASSTGAWGTGELFF.